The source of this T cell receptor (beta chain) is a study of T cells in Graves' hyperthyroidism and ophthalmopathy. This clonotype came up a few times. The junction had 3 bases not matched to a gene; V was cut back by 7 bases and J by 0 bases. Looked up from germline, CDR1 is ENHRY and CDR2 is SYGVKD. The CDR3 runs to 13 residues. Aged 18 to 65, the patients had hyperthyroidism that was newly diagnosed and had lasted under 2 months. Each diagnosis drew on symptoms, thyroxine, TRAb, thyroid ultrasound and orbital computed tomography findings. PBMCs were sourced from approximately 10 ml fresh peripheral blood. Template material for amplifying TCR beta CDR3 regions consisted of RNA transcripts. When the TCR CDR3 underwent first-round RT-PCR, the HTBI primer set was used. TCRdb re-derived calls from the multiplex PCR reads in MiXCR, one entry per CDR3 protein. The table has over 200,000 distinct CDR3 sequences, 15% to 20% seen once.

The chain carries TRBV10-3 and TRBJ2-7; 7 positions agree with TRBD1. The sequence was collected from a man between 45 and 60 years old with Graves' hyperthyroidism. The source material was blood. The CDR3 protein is CAIKAGGSYEQYF. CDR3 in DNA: TGTGCCATCAAGGCAGGGGGCTCCTACGAGCAGTACTTC.